Each of the 10 T cell receptor beta chains below was sequenced from the same sample in a study of blood T cells in healthy people across ages. Next came a second PCR, run for about 7 to 11 cycles, which used a sample-barcoded 5' primer along with a J-beta primer mix. One entry per CDR3 protein results from TCRdb running MiXCR on the 5' RACE reads. The table lists fewer than 1,200,000 distinct CDR3 sequences, around 25% of them singletons. This sample was also put to use in a study of T cells of mothers and their children.

Sample: blood. The receptors derive from a girl aged 2-10 years in good health.

The chain joins TRBV7-2 to TRBJ2-5, with D perhaps matching TRBD2 (6 bases). The length of the CDR3 is 15 residues. Deletions cut 4 bases from V and 2 bases from J, with 14 bases between. Germline V lookup: CDR1 SGHTA, CDR2 FQGNSA. The CDR3 DNA follows: TGTGCCAGCAGCTCGCAGACGGGACTGCAAGAGACCCAGTACTTC. Translation gives CASSSQTGLQETQYF.

The table lists this clonotype with a few counts. The gene calls are TRBV7-2 and TRBJ2-5, with D uncertain. Trimming shortened V by 7 bases and J by 4 bases, and 10 bases separated the two germline ends. From germline, CDR1 is SGHTA and CDR2 FQGNSA. The CDR3 runs to 12 residues. The CDR3 DNA is TGTGCCAGCACCCCGGCAAGAGAGACCCAGTACTTC. Translating gives CASTPARETQYF.

The chain has TRBV15 and TRBJ1-2; D gene ambiguous. The germline V gene encodes CDR1 LNHNV and CDR2 YYDKDF (reference sequence). The length of the CDR3 is 14 residues. V was cut by 0 bases and J by 6 bases, with 11 bases left in between. The CDR3 nucleotides are TGTGCCACCAGCAGAGATGGGGATAGTGATGGCTACACCTTC. Its protein is CATSRDGDSDGYTF.

The chain uses TRBV5-4 and TRBJ2-5, with D unclear. The assigned J gene may be wrong: the sequence end matches TRBJ2-1 better. CDR3 length: 14 residues. Germline loops: CDR1 SGHNT, CDR2 YYREEE (reference sequence). CDR3 sequence: CASEDPGTYNEQFF. The CDR3 DNA reads TGTGCCAGCGAGGACCCGGGTACCTACAATGAGCAGTTCTTC.

The chain couples TRBV28 to TRBJ2-3; D may be TRBD1 (5 bases). Deletions cut 3 bases from V and 6 bases from J, with 19 bases between. The germline gives CDR1 MDHEN, CDR2 SYDVKM. The CDR3 totals 16 residues. The CDR3 sequence is CASSFSLPGPMDTQYF. The CDR3 nucleotides are TGTGCCAGCAGTTTTTCCCTCCCAGGGCCTATGGATACGCAGTATTTT.

The chain is built from TRBV11-2 and TRBJ2-5; 7 nucleotides match TRBD2. The J call may not be correct, given that the DNA end is closer to TRBJ2-1. CDR1 SGHAT and CDR2 FQNNGV come from the germline V gene. The CDR3 runs 14 residues. CDR3 nucleotide sequence: TGTGCCAGCAGCTTAGGGGGGGGAGCCGATGAGCAGTTCTTC. Protein product: CASSLGGGADEQFF.

The genes are TRBV27 and TRBJ1-4; tentative D call: TRBD1 (5 bases). V lost 7 bases to trimming and J lost 4 bases, with 13 bases between them. The germline V gene encodes CDR1 MNHEY and CDR2 SMNVEV (reference sequence). The CDR3 is 14 amino acids. The DNA of the CDR3 is TGTGCCAGCACCACTAGGGGATTTAATGAAAAACTGTTTTTT. Its translation: CASTTRGFNEKLFF.

This clonotype was counted a few times. The chain couples TRBV6-6 to TRBJ1-5, with D possibly TRBD1 on 5 matching bases. Per germline, CDR1 MNHNY and CDR2 SVGAGI (reference sequence). Between the trimmed V and J ends, which lost 1 base and 4 bases, there was a span of 14 bases. The CDR3 length is 16 residues. For the CDR3, the DNA is TGTGCCAGCAGTTACTTAGGAGGGGAAGAAAATCAGCCCCAGCATTTT. Its translation is CASSYLGGEENQPQHF.

This clonotype was found a few times. The chain is built from TRBV29-1 and TRBJ2-2, with D unresolved. The V gene lost 5 bases and the J gene lost 0 bases, with 7 bases spanning the gap. Germline assignment: CDR1 SQVTM and CDR2 ANQGSEA. This CDR3 has 13 amino acids. This CDR3 reads CSVIGANTGELFF. Here the CDR3 DNA reads TGCAGCGTTATCGGCGCGAACACCGGGGAGCTGTTTTTT.

This clonotype was seen more than once but under ten times. The genes are TRBV12-3 or TRBV12-4 and TRBJ2-5; the D gene is possibly TRBD2 (6 bases). The J call may be incorrect, as the DNA end agrees better with TRBJ2-1. CDR3 length: 15 residues. This CDR3 reads CASRPARGNYNEQFF. CDR3 nucleotides: TGTGCCAGCAGGCCGGCCCGGGGGAACTACAATGAGCAGTTCTTC.